Reported below is one TCR beta chain. Its specificity is unknown. V was clipped by 5 bases and J by 3 bases, with 14 bases between them. The CDR3 consists of 15 residues. Germline loops: CDR1 MNHEY, CDR2 SMNVEV (reference sequence). Each CDR3 protein gets one entry after TCRdb re-called the RT-PCR reads with MiXCR. The sample records some 800,000 distinct CDR3 sequences, 21% being singletons. The entry originates in a study of response to subunit inactivated influenza vaccine. Study-level results: Authors suggested seasonal influenza vaccinations each recruit few new T cells.

The J gene is TRBJ2-1, the V gene TRBV27; a possible D gene is TRBD1 (5 bases). Sequences were derived from PBMCs from blood, sampled 5 days after vaccination. The TCR comes from a man aged 50 to 59 who received an inactivated influenza vaccine. CDR3 coding DNA: TGTGCCAGCAGTAGGGGCCTCTACGGCTACAATGAGCAGTTCTTC. This sequence encodes CASSRGLYGYNEQFF.